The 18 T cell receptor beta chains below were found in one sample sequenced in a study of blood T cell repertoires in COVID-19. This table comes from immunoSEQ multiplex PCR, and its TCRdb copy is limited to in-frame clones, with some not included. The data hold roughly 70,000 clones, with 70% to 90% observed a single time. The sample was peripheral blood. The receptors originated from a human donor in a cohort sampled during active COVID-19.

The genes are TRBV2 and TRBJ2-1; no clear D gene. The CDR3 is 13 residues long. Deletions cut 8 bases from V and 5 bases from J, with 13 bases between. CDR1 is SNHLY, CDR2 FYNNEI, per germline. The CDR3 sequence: CASCFTPDNEQFF. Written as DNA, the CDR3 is TGTGCCAGCTGTTTTACCCCGGACAATGAGCAGTTCTTC.

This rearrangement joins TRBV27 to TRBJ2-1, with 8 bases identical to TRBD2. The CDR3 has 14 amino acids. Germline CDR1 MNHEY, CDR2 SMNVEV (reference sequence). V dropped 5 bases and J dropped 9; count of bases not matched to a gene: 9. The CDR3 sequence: CASSRTGGHVEQFF. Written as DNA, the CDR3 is TGTGCCAGCAGTAGGACGGGAGGGCACGTTGAGCAGTTCTTC.

The CDR3 bases are TGCGCCACCACTGACCCGGGGAGGGAGACCCAGTACTTC. This gives the protein CATTDPGRETQYF. The chain employs TRBV5-1 and TRBJ2-5; possibly TRBD2 for D (6 bases). V lost 9 bases and J lost 5, with 17 bases in between. From germline, CDR1 is SGHRS and CDR2 YFSETQ. CDR3 length equals 13 residues.

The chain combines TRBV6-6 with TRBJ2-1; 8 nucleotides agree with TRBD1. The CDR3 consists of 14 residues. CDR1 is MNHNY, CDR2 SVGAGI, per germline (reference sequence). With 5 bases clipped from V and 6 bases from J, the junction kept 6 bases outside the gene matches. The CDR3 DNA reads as TGTGCCAGCAGTGACCGACAGGGGTCCAATGAGCAGTTCTTC. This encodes CASSDRQGSNEQFF.

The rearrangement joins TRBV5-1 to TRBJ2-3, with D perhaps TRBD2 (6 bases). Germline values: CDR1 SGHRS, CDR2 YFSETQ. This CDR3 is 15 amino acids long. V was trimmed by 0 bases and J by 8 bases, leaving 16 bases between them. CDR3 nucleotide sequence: TGCGCCAGCAGCTTGGATGCTAGCGTGGAAGGTACGCAGTATTTT. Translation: CASSLDASVEGTQYF.

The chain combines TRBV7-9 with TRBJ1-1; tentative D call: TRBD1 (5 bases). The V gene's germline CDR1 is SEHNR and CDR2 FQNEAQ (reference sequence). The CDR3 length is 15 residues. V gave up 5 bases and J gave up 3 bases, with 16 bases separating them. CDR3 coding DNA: TGTGCCAGCAGCCCCGGTTGGGGGGAAGACACTGAAGCTTTCTTT. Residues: CASSPGWGEDTEAFF.

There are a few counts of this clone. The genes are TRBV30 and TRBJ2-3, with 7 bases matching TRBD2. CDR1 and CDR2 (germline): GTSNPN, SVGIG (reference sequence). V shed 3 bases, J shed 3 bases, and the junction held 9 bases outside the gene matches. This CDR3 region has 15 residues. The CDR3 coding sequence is TGTGCCTGGAGGGGGGAGGGACGTCGGACAGATACGCAGTATTTT. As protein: CAWRGEGRRTDTQYF.

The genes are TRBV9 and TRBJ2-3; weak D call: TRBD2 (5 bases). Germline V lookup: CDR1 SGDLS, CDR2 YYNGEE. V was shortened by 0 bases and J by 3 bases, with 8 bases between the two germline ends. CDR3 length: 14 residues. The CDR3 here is CASSVGSGTDTQYF. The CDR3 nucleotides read TGTGCCAGCAGCGTAGGGTCGGGAACAGATACGCAGTATTTT.

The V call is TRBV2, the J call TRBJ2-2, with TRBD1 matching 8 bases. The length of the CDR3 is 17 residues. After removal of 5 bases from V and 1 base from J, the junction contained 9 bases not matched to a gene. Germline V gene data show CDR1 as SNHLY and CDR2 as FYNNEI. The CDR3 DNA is TGTGCCAGCAGTTACGCCGGGACAGGTGGGAACACCGGGGAGCTGTTTTTT. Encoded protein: CASSYAGTGGNTGELFF.

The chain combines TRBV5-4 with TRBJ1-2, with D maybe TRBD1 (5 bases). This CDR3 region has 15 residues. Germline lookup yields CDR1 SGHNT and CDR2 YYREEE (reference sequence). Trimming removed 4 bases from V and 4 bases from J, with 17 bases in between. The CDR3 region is CASSAGHVGSYGYTF. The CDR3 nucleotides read TGTGCCAGCAGCGCTGGACATGTGGGGTCCTATGGCTACACCTTC.

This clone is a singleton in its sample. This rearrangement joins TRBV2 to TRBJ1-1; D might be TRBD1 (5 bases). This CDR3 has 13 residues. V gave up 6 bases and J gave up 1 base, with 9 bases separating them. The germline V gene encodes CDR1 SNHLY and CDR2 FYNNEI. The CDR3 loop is CASRETANTEAFF. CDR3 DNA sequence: TGTGCCAGCAGGGAGACAGCGAACACTGAAGCTTTCTTT.

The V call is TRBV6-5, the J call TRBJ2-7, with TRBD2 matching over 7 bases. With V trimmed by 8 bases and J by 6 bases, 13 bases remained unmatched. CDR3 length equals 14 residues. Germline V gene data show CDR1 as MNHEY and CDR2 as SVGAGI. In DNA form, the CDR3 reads TGTGCCAGCGGTCGCGGGCGGGAGTTTGGCGAGCAGTACTTC. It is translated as CASGRGREFGEQYF.

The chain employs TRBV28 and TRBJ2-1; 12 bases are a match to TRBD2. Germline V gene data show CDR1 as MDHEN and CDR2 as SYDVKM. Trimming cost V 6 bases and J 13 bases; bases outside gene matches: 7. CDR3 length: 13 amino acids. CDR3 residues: CASSLAGGPGQFF. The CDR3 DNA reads TGTGCCAGCAGCCTAGCGGGAGGGCCGGGACAGTTCTTC.

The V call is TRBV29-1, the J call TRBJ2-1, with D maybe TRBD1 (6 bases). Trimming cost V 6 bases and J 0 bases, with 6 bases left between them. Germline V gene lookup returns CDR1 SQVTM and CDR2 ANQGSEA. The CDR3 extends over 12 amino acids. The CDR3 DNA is TGCAGCGTAGGGGGCTCCTACAATGAGCAGTTCTTC. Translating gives CSVGGSYNEQFF.

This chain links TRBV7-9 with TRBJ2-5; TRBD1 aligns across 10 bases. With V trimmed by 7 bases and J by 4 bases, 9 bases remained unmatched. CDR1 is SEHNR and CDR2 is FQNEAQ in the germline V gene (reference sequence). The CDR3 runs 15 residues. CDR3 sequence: CASTSGQGIRETQYF. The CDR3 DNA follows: TGTGCCAGCACTTCGGGACAGGGGATACGAGAGACCCAGTACTTC.

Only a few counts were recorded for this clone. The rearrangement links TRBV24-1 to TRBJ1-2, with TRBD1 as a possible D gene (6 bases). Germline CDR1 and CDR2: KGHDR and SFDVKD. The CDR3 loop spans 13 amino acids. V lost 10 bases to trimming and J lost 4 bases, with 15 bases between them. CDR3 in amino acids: CATQSGGSYGYTF. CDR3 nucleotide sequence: TGTGCCACTCAGTCGGGGGGCAGCTATGGCTACACCTTC.

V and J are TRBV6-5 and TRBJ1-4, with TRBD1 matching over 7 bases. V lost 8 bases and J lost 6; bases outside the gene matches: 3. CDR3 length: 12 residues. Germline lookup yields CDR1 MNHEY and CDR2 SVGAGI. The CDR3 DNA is TGTGCCAGCGGTACAGGGGATGAAAAACTGTTTTTT. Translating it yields CASGTGDEKLFF.

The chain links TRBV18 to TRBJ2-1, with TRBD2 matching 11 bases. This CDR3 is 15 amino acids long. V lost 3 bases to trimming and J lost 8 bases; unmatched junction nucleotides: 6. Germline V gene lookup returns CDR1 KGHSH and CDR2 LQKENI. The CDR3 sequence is CASSPSGRAIDEQFF. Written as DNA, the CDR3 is TGTGCCAGCTCACCTAGCGGGAGGGCCATCGATGAGCAGTTCTTC.